This TCR beta chain was sequenced during a study of T cells after somatic rescue of genetic block. Comment on this clone: The junction departs from the called germline gene at one end, perhaps through a read error.

The table came from immunoSEQ multiplex PCR; TCRdb's copy has only in-frame clones and leaves some out. The top ten clones hold roughly 3% of a sample with about 68,000 clones, 80% to 95% of them seen once. CDR1 and CDR2 from the germline V gene are SGDLS and YYNGEE. The CDR3 runs to 15 residues. Input material: peripheral blood mononuclear cells (PBMCs). The TCR sequence derives from a man aged 35-49 years. V and J are TRBV9 and TRBJ2-7, with 7 nucleotides matching TRBD1. CDR3 sequence: CANSVAQGQSYEQYF. CDR3 bases: TGTGCCAACAGCGTAGCCCAGGGACAGTCCTACGAGCAGTACTTC.